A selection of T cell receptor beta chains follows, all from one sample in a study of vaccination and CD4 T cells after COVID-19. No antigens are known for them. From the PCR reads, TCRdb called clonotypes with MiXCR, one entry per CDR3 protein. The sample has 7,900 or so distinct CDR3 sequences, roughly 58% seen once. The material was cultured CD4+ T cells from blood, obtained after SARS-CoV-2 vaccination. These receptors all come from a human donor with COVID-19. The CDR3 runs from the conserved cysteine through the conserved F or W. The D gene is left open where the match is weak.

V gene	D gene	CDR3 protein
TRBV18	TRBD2	CASAPAGGQETQYF
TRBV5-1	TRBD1	CASRTGAEGNYGYTF
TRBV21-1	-	CASSNKQGSVTF
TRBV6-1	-	CASSEAGLYDYGYTF
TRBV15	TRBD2	CATSRDLLAGAIQYF
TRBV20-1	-	CSAREGRVRNYGYTF
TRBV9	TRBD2	CASSVGTSGGASTGELFF
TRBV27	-	CASSFYSRAGNQPQHF
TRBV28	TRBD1	CASSGQGWGYTF
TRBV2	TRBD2	CASSDPSGGYIQYF
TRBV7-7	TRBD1	CASSLGGQGALETQYF
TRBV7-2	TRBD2	CASSLEAGGNYEQYF
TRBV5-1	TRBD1	CASSSRSGTGGYEQYF
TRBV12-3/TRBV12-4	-	CASSPKGFKNTEAFF
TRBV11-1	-	CASSFSDNTEAFF
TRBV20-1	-	CSATQTGAGEQYF
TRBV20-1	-	CSARDLGRGAEAFF
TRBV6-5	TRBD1	CASSYSGIRTGFSSPLHF
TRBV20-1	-	CSAPSAATGSGELFF
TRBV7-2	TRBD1	CASSFDRGFNEKLFF
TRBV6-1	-	CASSERSSYNSPLHF
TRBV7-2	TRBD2	CASSLVAGGTSGETQYF
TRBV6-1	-	CASGMSAFF
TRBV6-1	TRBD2	CASSLAGSTDTQYF
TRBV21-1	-	CASTTGELFF
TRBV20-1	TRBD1	CSARGTGGSLSYNSPLHF
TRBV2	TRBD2	CASRLAGGTDTQYF
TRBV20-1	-	CSVSRGALVDYTF
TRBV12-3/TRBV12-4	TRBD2	CASSGGTRYNEQFF
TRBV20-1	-	CSARDREGPQHF
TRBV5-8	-	CASGTSGANVLTF
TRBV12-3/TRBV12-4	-	CASLEVPNTGELFF
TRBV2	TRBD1	CASSGGRGRTTEAFF
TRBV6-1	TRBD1	CASSPTGVNTEAFF
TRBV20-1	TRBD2	CSARLAGGTGELFF
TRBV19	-	CASSRAVSSYNEQFF
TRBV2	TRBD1	CASRPGGGGYTF
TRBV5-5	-	CASSLVLGDYGYTF
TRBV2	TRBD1	CASSESPGGEKLFF
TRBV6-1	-	CASTGIGEQYF
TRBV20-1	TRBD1	CSPHDRVGPPLHF
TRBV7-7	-	CASSLVGKETQYF
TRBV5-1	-	CASSLGVQVGQPQHF
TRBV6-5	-	CASSSGNQPQHF
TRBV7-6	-	CASSLEQTSGNTIYF
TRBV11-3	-	CASSLDIGVDTEAFF
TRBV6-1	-	CASRRSSGNTIYF
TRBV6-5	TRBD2	CASSYSGAGGVGDTQYF